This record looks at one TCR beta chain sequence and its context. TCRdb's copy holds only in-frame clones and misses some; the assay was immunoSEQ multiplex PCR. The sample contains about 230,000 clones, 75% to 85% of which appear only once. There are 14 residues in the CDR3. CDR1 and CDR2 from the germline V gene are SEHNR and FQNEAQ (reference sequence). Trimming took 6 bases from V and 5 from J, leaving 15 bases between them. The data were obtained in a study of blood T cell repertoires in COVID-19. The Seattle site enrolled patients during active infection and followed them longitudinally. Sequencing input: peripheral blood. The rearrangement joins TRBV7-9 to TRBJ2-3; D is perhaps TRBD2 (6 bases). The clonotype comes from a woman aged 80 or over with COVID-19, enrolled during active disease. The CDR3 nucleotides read TGTGCCAGCAGGAAGGGTTTGGGAGGAGATACGCAGTATTTT. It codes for CASRKGLGGDTQYF.